This T cell receptor (beta chain) is from a study of T cell changes during pregnancy in multiple sclerosis. After removal of 3 bases from V and 3 bases from J, the junction contained 3 bases not matched to a gene. The length of the CDR3 is 14 residues. The germline V gene encodes CDR1 SGHRS and CDR2 YFSETQ. The method was immunoSEQ multiplex PCR; TCRdb's version includes in-frame clones alone and lacks a portion of them. The sample holds about 79,000 clones; around 90% are singletons and the top ten take under 0.6%. The receptor was derived from a female donor with multiple sclerosis, enrolled in a pregnancy study. The rearrangement links TRBV5-1 to TRBJ1-1; 9 bases line up with TRBD1. The sequencing used CD4+ T cells from peripheral blood mononuclear cells, collected in the second trimester of pregnancy. CDR3 loop: CASSSQGAYTEAFF. DNA for the CDR3: TGCGCCAGCAGCTCACAGGGGGCGTACACTGAAGCTTTCTTT. The complete variable domain, with remaining parts taken from reference TRBV5-1 and TRBJ1-1, reads KAGVTQTPRYLIKTRGQQVTLSCSPISGHRSVSWYQQTPGQGLQFLFEYFSETQRNKGNFPGRFSGRQFSNSRSEMNVSTLELGDSALYLCASSSQGAYTEAFFGQGTRLTVV.